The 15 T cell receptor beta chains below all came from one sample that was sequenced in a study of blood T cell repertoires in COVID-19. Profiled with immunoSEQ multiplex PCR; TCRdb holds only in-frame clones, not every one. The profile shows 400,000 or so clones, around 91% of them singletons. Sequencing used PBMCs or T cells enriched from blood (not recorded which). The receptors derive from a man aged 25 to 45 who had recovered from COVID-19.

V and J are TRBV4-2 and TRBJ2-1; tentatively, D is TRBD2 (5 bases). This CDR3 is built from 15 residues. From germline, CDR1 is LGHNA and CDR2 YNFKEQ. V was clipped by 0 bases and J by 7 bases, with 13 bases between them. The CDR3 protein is CASSQERLRANEQFF. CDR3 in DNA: TGTGCCAGCAGCCAAGAGAGGCTGCGGGCGAATGAGCAGTTCTTC.

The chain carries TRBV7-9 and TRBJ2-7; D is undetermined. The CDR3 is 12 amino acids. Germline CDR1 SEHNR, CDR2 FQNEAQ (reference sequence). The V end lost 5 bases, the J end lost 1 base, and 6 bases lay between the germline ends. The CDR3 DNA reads TGTGCCAGCAGCCCGCAGTCCTACGAGCAGTACTTC. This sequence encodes CASSPQSYEQYF.

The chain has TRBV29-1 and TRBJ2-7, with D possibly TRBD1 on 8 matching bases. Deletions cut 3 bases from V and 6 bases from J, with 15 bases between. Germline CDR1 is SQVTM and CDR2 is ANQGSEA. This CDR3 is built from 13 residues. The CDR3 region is CSVDPDREGEQYF. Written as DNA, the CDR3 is TGCAGCGTTGACCCGGACAGGGAGGGCGAGCAGTACTTC.

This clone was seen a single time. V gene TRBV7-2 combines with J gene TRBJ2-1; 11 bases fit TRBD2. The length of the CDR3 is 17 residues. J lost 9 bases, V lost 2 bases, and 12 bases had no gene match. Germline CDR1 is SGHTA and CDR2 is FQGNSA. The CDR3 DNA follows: TGTGCCAGCAGCTTAACCCGGGGTAGCGGGAGGGCCAGTGAGCAGTTCTTC. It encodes CASSLTRGSGRASEQFF. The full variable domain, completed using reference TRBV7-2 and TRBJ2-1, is GAGVSQSPSNKVTEKGKDVELRCDPISGHTALYWYRQSLGQGLEFLIYFQGNSAPDKSGLPSDRFSAERTGGSVSTLTIQRTQQEDSAVYLCASSLTRGSGRASEQFFGPGTRLTVL.

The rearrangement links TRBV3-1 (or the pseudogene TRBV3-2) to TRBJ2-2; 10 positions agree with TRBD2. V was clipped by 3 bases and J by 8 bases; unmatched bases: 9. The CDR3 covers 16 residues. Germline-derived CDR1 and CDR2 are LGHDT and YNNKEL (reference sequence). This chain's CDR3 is CASSHTGTSVLGELFF. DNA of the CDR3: TGTGCCAGCAGCCACACCGGGACTAGCGTCTTGGGGGAGCTGTTTTTT.

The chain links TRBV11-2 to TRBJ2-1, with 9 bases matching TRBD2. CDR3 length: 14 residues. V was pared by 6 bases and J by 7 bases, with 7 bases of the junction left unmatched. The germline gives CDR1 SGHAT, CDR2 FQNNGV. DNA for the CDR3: TGTGCCAGCAGACGTTTAGCGGGAGATAATGAGCAGTTCTTC. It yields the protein CASRRLAGDNEQFF. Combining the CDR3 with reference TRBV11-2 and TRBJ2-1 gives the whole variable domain EAGVAQSPRYKIIEKRQSVAFWCNPISGHATLYWYQQILGQGPKLLIQFQNNGVVDDSQLPKDRFSAERLKGVDSTLKIQPAKLEDSAVYLCASRRLAGDNEQFFGPGTRLTVL.

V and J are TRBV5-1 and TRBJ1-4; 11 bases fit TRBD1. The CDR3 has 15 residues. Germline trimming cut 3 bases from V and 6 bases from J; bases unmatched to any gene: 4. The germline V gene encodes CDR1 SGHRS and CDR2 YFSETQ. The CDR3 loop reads CASSSGDRGYEKLFF. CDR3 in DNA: TGCGCCAGCAGCTCGGGGGACAGGGGGTATGAAAAACTGTTTTTT. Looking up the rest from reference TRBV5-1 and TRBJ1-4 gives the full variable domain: KAGVTQTPRYLIKTRGQQVTLSCSPISGHRSVSWYQQTPGQGLQFLFEYFSETQRNKGNFPGRFSGRQFSNSRSEMNVSTLELGDSALYLCASSSGDRGYEKLFFGSGTQLSVL.

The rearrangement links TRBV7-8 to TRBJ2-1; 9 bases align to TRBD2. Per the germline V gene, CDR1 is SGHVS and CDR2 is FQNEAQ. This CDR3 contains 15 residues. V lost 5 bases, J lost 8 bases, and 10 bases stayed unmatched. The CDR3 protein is CASSKYSGSRDEQFF. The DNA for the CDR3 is TGTGCCAGCAGCAAGTATAGCGGGAGTCGGGATGAGCAGTTCTTC.

CDR3 region: CATSDLLGGPPDTQYF. The DNA for the CDR3 is TGTGCCACCAGTGATTTGTTGGGAGGGCCTCCAGATACGCAGTATTTT. The chain recombines TRBV24-1 with TRBJ2-3; 7 bases align to TRBD2. The germline V gene has CDR1 KGHDR and CDR2 SFDVKD. J was trimmed by 4 bases and V by 0 bases; bases with no gene match: 6. The CDR3 has 16 residues.

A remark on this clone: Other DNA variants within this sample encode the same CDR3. The CDR3, as DNA: TGTGCCAGCAGCCTGACAGGGGCCGGAAACACCATATATTTT. Amino acid sequence: CASSLTGAGNTIYF. The rearrangement links TRBV28 to TRBJ1-3; TRBD1 matches at 8 bases. Per the germline V gene, CDR1 is MDHEN and CDR2 is SYDVKM. The CDR3 spans 14 residues. The V segment lost 6 bases and the J segment 4 bases; nucleotides outside the gene matches: 5.

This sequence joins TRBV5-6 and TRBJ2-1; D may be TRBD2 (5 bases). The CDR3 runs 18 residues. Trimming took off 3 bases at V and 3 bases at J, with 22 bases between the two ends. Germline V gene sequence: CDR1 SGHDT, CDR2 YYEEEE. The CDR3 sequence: CASSSGLSEGPHYNEQFF. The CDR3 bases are TGTGCCAGCAGCTCTGGACTCTCCGAGGGCCCTCACTACAATGAGCAGTTCTTC.

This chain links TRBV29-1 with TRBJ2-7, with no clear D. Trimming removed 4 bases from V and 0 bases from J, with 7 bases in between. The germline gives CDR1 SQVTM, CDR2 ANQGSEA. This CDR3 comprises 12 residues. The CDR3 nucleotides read TGCAGCGTTGTTGAGAGCTCCTACGAGCAGTACTTC. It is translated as CSVVESSYEQYF.

This CDR3 reads CASSWRAGYEQYF. The CDR3 nucleotides are TGTGCCAGCAGTTGGAGGGCCGGCTACGAGCAGTACTTC. This chain joins TRBV6-2 or TRBV6-3 and TRBJ2-7, with D possibly being TRBD2 (6 bases). V gave up 4 bases and J gave up 3 bases, with 10 bases separating them. Germline CDR1 and CDR2: MNHEY and SVGEGT. The CDR3 length is 13 residues.

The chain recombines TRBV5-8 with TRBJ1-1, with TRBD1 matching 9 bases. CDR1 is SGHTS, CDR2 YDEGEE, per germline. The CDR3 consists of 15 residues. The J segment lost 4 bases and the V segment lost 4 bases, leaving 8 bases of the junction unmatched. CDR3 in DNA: TGTGCCAGCAGCCCCGGGGACAGGGATGGCACTGAAGCTTTCTTT. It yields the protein CASSPGDRDGTEAFF. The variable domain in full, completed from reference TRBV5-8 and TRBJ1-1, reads EAGVTQSPTHLIKTRGQQATLRCSPISGHTSVYWYQQALGLGLQFLLWYDEGEERNRGNFPPRFSGRQFPNYSSELNVNALELEDSALYLCASSPGDRDGTEAFFGQGTRLTVV.

The CDR3 loop is CASSTLAGSSTDTQYF. In nucleotides, the CDR3 is TGTGCCAGCAGTACATTAGCGGGATCTAGCACAGATACGCAGTATTTT. This rearrangement joins TRBV27 to TRBJ2-3; 8 nucleotides align to TRBD2. The CDR3 spans 16 residues. CDR1 and CDR2 from the germline V gene are MNHEY and SMNVEV (reference sequence). V was clipped by 5 bases and J by 0 bases; unmatched bases: 7.